The rows below give T cell receptor beta chains drawn from one sample of a study of CD8 T cells in ankylosing spondylitis. TCRdb ran MiXCR on the 5' RACE reads and lists one entry per CDR3 protein. The sample lists some 140,000 distinct CDR3 sequences, roughly 8.3% seen once, with 7.3% in the top ten. The specimen sequenced was synovial fluid, either unsorted or a sorted T cell fraction (not recorded which). All receptors come from a male donor with ankylosing spondylitis. CDR3s include the opening cysteine and the closing phenylalanine or tryptophan. The D gene is left open where the match is weak. Size is omitted from some rows. Given values are once, few, many or a class for expanded clones.

clone_size: many
j_call: TRBJ2-1
cdr3_length: 12
v_call: TRBV7-9
d_call: .
cdr3_aa: CATRVDINEQFF
cdr3_nt: TGTGCAACTAGGGTGGATATCAATGAGCAGTTCTTC

clone_size: many
j_call: TRBJ2-1
cdr3_length: 14
v_call: TRBV5-1
d_call: .
cdr3_aa: CASSLGTDYNEQFF
cdr3_nt: TGCGCCAGCAGCTTGGGGACGGATTACAATGAGCAGTTCTTC

clone_size: few
j_call: TRBJ2-1
cdr3_length: 13
v_call: TRBV5-5
d_call: TRBD1
cdr3_aa: CASSLRPRQGEFF
cdr3_nt: TGTGCCAGCAGCTTGCGCCCCAGACAGGGAGAGTTCTTC

clone_size: many
j_call: TRBJ1-6
cdr3_length: 13
v_call: TRBV5-1
d_call: .
cdr3_aa: CASSLEVYSPLHF
cdr3_nt: TGCGCCAGCAGCTTGGAGGTGTATTCACCCCTCCACTTT

clone_size: many
j_call: TRBJ2-5
cdr3_length: 13
v_call: TRBV5-1
d_call: TRBD1
cdr3_aa: CASSIGTEETQYF
cdr3_nt: TGCGCCAGCAGCATTGGGACAGAAGAGACCCAGTACTTC

clone_size: many
j_call: TRBJ2-7
cdr3_length: 13
v_call: TRBV7-2
d_call: TRBD1
cdr3_aa: CASSPTGFYEQYF
cdr3_nt: TGTGCCAGCAGTCCGACAGGGTTCTACGAGCAGTACTTC

clone_size: few
j_call: TRBJ2-6
cdr3_length: 16
v_call: TRBV25-1
d_call: .
cdr3_aa: CASSESVGSRANVLTF
cdr3_nt: TGTGCCAGCAGTGAATCGGTGGGGTCCAGGGCCAACGTCCTGACTTTC

clone_size: .
j_call: TRBJ2-7
cdr3_length: 17
v_call: TRBV20-1
d_call: .
cdr3_aa: CSARDMIWAPVDYEQYF
cdr3_nt: TGCAGTGCTAGAGATATGATTTGGGCCCCGGTAGACTACGAGCAGTACTTC

clone_size: many
j_call: TRBJ1-2
cdr3_length: 12
v_call: TRBV4-1
d_call: .
cdr3_aa: CASSGSNYGYTF
cdr3_nt: TGCGCCAGCAGCGGTAGTAACTATGGCTACACCTTC

clone_size: few
j_call: TRBJ1-1
cdr3_length: 13
v_call: TRBV6-1
d_call: .
cdr3_aa: CATSGMGYTEAFF
cdr3_nt: TGTGCCACCTCGGGGATGGGGTACACTGAAGCTTTCTTT

clone_size: .
j_call: TRBJ2-1
cdr3_length: 14
v_call: TRBV7-9
d_call: TRBD2
cdr3_aa: CASRGAGGRDEQFF
cdr3_nt: TGTGCCAGCAGAGGAGCGGGAGGGAGGGATGAGCAGTTCTTC

clone_size: few
j_call: TRBJ2-3
cdr3_length: 15
v_call: TRBV3-1
d_call: .
cdr3_aa: CASSQGWGRRDTQYF
cdr3_nt: TGTGCCAGCAGCCAAGGCTGGGGGAGGAGAGATACGCAGTATTTT

clone_size: many
j_call: TRBJ1-6
cdr3_length: 15
v_call: TRBV27
d_call: .
cdr3_aa: CASRAFSVLDSPLHF
cdr3_nt: TGTGCCAGCAGAGCCTTTTCAGTTTTGGATTCACCCCTCCACTTT

clone_size: .
j_call: TRBJ1-2
cdr3_length: 16
v_call: TRBV12-3/TRBV12-4
d_call: TRBD1
cdr3_aa: CASTLVLGQDQYGYTF
cdr3_nt: TGTGCCAGCACCCTAGTGCTTGGACAGGACCAATATGGCTACACCTTC

clone_size: few
j_call: TRBJ2-5
cdr3_length: 14
v_call: TRBV20-1
d_call: TRBD1
cdr3_aa: CSASGQGWQETQYF
cdr3_nt: TGCAGTGCTAGTGGACAGGGGTGGCAAGAGACCCAGTACTTC

clone_size: .
j_call: TRBJ2-7
cdr3_length: 12
v_call: TRBV11-2
d_call: .
cdr3_aa: CASSLEGREQYF
cdr3_nt: TGTGCCAGCAGCTTAGAAGGCAGAGAGCAGTACTTC

clone_size: many
j_call: TRBJ2-1
cdr3_length: 12
v_call: TRBV2
d_call: .
cdr3_aa: CASRAQVNEQFF
cdr3_nt: TGTGCCAGCAGAGCCCAAGTTAATGAGCAGTTCTTC

clone_size: .
j_call: TRBJ2-7
cdr3_length: 13
v_call: TRBV20-1
d_call: .
cdr3_aa: CSATSRGSRGQYF
cdr3_nt: TGCAGTGCTACATCCCGGGGCTCCCGAGGGCAGTACTTC

clone_size: medium-sized
j_call: TRBJ2-1
cdr3_length: 15
v_call: TRBV20-1
d_call: .
cdr3_aa: CSARAARYPYNEQFF
cdr3_nt: TGCAGTGCTAGAGCGGCCAGGTACCCCTACAATGAGCAGTTCTTC

clone_size: .
j_call: TRBJ1-1
cdr3_length: 15
v_call: TRBV6-2/TRBV6-3
d_call: TRBD1
cdr3_aa: CASRGLLTGRTEAFF
cdr3_nt: TGTGCCAGCAGGGGTCTTCTGACAGGGAGGACTGAAGCTTTCTTT

clone_size: few
j_call: TRBJ1-1
cdr3_length: 17
v_call: TRBV11-2
d_call: .
cdr3_aa: CASSSPGGDDPNTEAFF
cdr3_nt: TGTGCCAGCAGCTCCCCTGGAGGGGACGACCCGAACACTGAAGCTTTCTTT

clone_size: .
j_call: TRBJ2-7
cdr3_length: 14
v_call: TRBV4-1
d_call: .
cdr3_aa: CASSQWQTSYEQYF
cdr3_nt: TGCGCCAGCAGCCAGTGGCAGACCTCCTACGAGCAGTACTTC

clone_size: many
j_call: TRBJ2-5
cdr3_length: 18
v_call: TRBV12-3/TRBV12-4
d_call: TRBD2
cdr3_aa: CASSYQAGAQTGQETQYF
cdr3_nt: TGTGCCAGCAGTTATCAAGCGGGGGCCCAAACAGGGCAAGAGACCCAGTACTTC

clone_size: many
j_call: TRBJ1-6
cdr3_length: 13
v_call: TRBV2
d_call: TRBD1
cdr3_aa: CASAGTGNSPLHF
cdr3_nt: TGTGCCAGCGCCGGGACAGGGAATTCACCCCTCCACTTT

clone_size: few
j_call: TRBJ2-5
cdr3_length: 13
v_call: TRBV6-2/TRBV6-3
d_call: .
cdr3_aa: CASSYKDEATQYF
cdr3_nt: TGTGCCAGCAGTTATAAGGATGAGGCTACCCAGTACTTC

clone_size: .
j_call: TRBJ2-1
cdr3_length: 14
v_call: TRBV6-5
d_call: .
cdr3_aa: CASSYSLGYNEQFF
cdr3_nt: TGTGCCAGCAGTTACTCCCTAGGGTACAATGAGCAGTTCTTC

clone_size: few
j_call: TRBJ2-3
cdr3_length: 14
v_call: TRBV6-2/TRBV6-3
d_call: .
cdr3_aa: CASITAGGADTQYF
cdr3_nt: TGTGCCAGCATAACGGCAGGGGGGGCAGATACGCAGTATTTT

clone_size: .
j_call: TRBJ2-1
cdr3_length: 13
v_call: TRBV6-2/TRBV6-3
d_call: .
cdr3_aa: CASSYGTYNEQFF
cdr3_nt: TGTGCCAGCAGTTACGGGACCTACAATGAGCAGTTCTTC

clone_size: few
j_call: TRBJ1-5
cdr3_length: 15
v_call: TRBV28
d_call: .
cdr3_aa: CASSYGGRANQPQHF
cdr3_nt: TGTGCCAGCAGTTATGGGGGTAGGGCCAATCAGCCCCAGCATTTT

clone_size: many
j_call: TRBJ2-2
cdr3_length: 18
v_call: TRBV15
d_call: TRBD2
cdr3_aa: CATSRDRTSGLVTGELFF
cdr3_nt: TGTGCCACCAGCAGAGATAGGACCTCGGGACTAGTTACCGGGGAGCTGTTTTTT

clone_size: few
j_call: TRBJ2-3
cdr3_length: 18
v_call: TRBV28
d_call: TRBD2
cdr3_aa: CASTVGGALAGRGATQYF
cdr3_nt: TGTGCCAGCACGGTTGGTGGGGCCCTAGCGGGGAGAGGGGCTACGCAGTATTTT

clone_size: .
j_call: TRBJ2-2
cdr3_length: 17
v_call: TRBV20-1
d_call: TRBD2
cdr3_aa: CSASTSGGRANTGELFF
cdr3_nt: TGCAGTGCCTCGACTAGCGGGGGGCGCGCGAACACCGGGGAGCTGTTTTTT

clone_size: .
j_call: TRBJ1-5
cdr3_length: 14
v_call: TRBV5-6
d_call: .
cdr3_aa: CAMSFGPGEQPQHF
cdr3_nt: .

clone_size: few
j_call: TRBJ1-6
cdr3_length: 15
v_call: TRBV20-1
d_call: .
cdr3_aa: CSGRRGTSYNSPLHF
cdr3_nt: TGCAGTGGTAGACGCGGGACATCCTATAATTCACCCCTCCACTTT

clone_size: many
j_call: TRBJ2-3
cdr3_length: 14
v_call: TRBV7-2
d_call: TRBD2
cdr3_aa: CASSSAGLVDTQYF
cdr3_nt: TGTGCCAGCAGCTCAGCAGGACTAGTAGATACGCAGTATTTT

clone_size: many
j_call: TRBJ2-3
cdr3_length: 17
v_call: TRBV4-1
d_call: TRBD2
cdr3_aa: CASSQPVGTSPTDTQYF
cdr3_nt: TGCGCCAGCAGCCAGCCGGTCGGGACTAGCCCCACAGATACGCAGTATTTT

clone_size: once
j_call: TRBJ2-5
cdr3_length: 14
v_call: TRBV20-1
d_call: .
cdr3_aa: CSARPWTAQETQYF
cdr3_nt: TGCAGTGCTAGACCCTGGACAGCCCAAGAGACCCAGTACTTC

clone_size: many
j_call: TRBJ2-1
cdr3_length: 15
v_call: TRBV4-3
d_call: .
cdr3_aa: CASSRGREEYNEQFF
cdr3_nt: TGCGCCAGCAGCCGGGGCAGGGAGGAATACAATGAGCAGTTCTTC